This TCR beta chain is drawn from a study of T cell responses to AZD1222 COVID-19 vaccine. Study-wide points: Just five to seven people given AZD1222 tested seropositive at baseline. Vaccine-associated CD4 TCRs ranged over spike, dominating at 160-218 and 743-854. Clonal diversity may have been underestimated, and the donors were mostly white British, with more females than males.

CDR1 and CDR2 from the germline V gene are SQVTM and ANQGSEA. CDR3 length: 12 residues. With 6 bases removed from V and 2 bases from J, the gap between germline ends came to 10 bases. The table came from immunoSEQ multiplex PCR; TCRdb's copy has only in-frame clones and leaves some out. The sample consists of about 130,000 clones, around 87% of them appearing once. As regards this clone: The antigen remains unidentified.

The chain employs TRBV29-1 and TRBJ2-5; possible D gene TRBD2, 5 bases. Sequences were derived from peripheral blood, sampled on day 0 of AZD1222 vaccination. This receptor was obtained from an adult in good health. Here the CDR3 DNA reads TGCAGCGTCGTGGGGAGACAAGAGACCCAGTACTTC. Its translation: CSVVGRQETQYF.